This T cell receptor (beta chain) stems from a study of PD-L1 blockade in urothelial cancer. Across the whole study: Atezolizumab (1,200 mg intravenously every 3 weeks) began at some point between 2014 and 2016 for patients.

Assay used: immunoSEQ multiplex PCR; TCRdb lists only in-frame clones, some missing. The sample includes more than 55,000 clones, around 84% of them seen just once. V shed 0 bases and J shed 0 bases, with 13 bases lying between them. Germline values: CDR1 SGHRS, CDR2 YFSETQ. The CDR3 length is 17 residues. Study outcomes and limitations: By 3 weeks, tumor-associated blood clones had expanded more in durable-benefit patients.

This clone was seen a single time. Antigen specificity is unknown. V gene TRBV5-1 combines with J gene TRBJ1-3; D not resolved. The sample here was PBMCs, taken around atezolizumab (anti-PD-L1) treatment. This receptor was taken from a man between 45 and 60 years old with urothelial cancer. Here the CDR3 reads CASSLAGIQYSGNTIYF. CDR3 DNA: TGCGCCAGCAGCTTGGCCGGAATACAGTACTCTGGAAACACCATATATTTT.